This T cell receptor beta chain came from a study of blood T cell repertoires in COVID-19. Study at large: The samples span acute and convalescent COVID-19 from the United States, Italy and Spain. PBMCs, B-cell-depleted T cells, or T cells provided the cDNA or gDNA that made up the material.

Germline loops: CDR1 LGHDT, CDR2 YNNKEL (reference sequence). This CDR3 comprises 14 residues. V gave up 3 bases and J gave up 4 bases; unmatched junction bases: 3. Original methodology: Researchers report that nucleated cell counts were estimated from reference gene primer amplification. The table came from immunoSEQ multiplex PCR; TCRdb's copy has only in-frame clones and leaves some out. The DNA gave D and trimming, while V, J and clone size come from that table. This sample has roughly 170,000 clones, with about 88% found just once. The origin of this receptor is a man aged 35 to 55 with active or convalescent COVID-19. The rearrangement uses TRBV3-1 (or the pseudogene TRBV3-2) and TRBJ1-2, with 9 bases identical to TRBD1. Sequenced input: peripheral blood. CDR3 residues: CASSQGQGSYGYTF. CDR3 sequence (DNA): TGTGCCAGCAGCCAGGGACAGGGCTCCTATGGCTACACCTTC.